Shown below are 20 T cell receptor beta chains from a single sample sequenced in a study of long-term antiretroviral therapy in people with HIV. Sequencing relied on immunoSEQ assay v3.0, run at survey level. Sequencing used immunoSEQ multiplex PCR; TCRdb keeps in-frame clones, though not all of them. The table records around 23,000 clones, 60% to 85% of them present only once. The specimen was unsorted PBMCs, collected 2.1 years after starting antiretroviral therapy. Every receptor here comes from a man aged 30 to 39 with HIV.

The chain is built from TRBV27 and TRBJ1-1; maybe TRBD1 (6 bases). The CDR3 runs to 14 residues. V was trimmed by 5 bases and J by 5 bases, leaving 15 bases between them. Germline CDR1 is MNHEY and CDR2 is SMNVEV (reference sequence). CDR3 loop: CASSPGQRGTEAFF. The CDR3, as DNA: TGTGCCAGCAGTCCAGGACAGAGGGGAACTGAAGCTTTCTTT.

The chain combines TRBV6-5 with TRBJ1-6; possibly TRBD1 for D (5 bases). CDR1 is MNHEY, CDR2 SVGAGI, per germline. The CDR3 spans 15 residues. V was clipped by 4 bases and J by 4 bases, with 11 bases between them. The CDR3 loop is CASSLAGPYNSPLHF. The DNA of the CDR3 is TGTGCCAGCAGTTTGGCAGGGCCGTATAATTCACCCCTCCACTTT.

The V gene is TRBV7-3, the J gene TRBJ2-1; D assignment may be TRBD1 or TRBD2 (5 bases each). This CDR3 has 16 residues. Trimming took 5 bases from V and 0 from J, leaving 14 bases between them. From germline, CDR1 is SGHTA and CDR2 FQGTGA. CDR3 coding DNA: TGTGCCAGCAGCCTCGCACCAGGGAGCTCCTACAATGAGCAGTTCTTC. Its protein product is CASSLAPGSSYNEQFF.

This chain joins TRBV6-1 and TRBJ2-3; D is unclear. The germline V gene has CDR1 MNHNS and CDR2 SASEGT. V was cut by 2 bases and J by 6 bases, with 6 bases left in between. The CDR3 consists of 12 residues. CDR3 bases: TGTGCCAGCAGTGAAATGGCGGATACGCAGTATTTT. Its protein is CASSEMADTQYF.

The gene calls are TRBV5-1 and TRBJ2-7; the D is unclear. Trimming removed 2 bases at V and 6 bases at J, with 12 bases between. Germline CDR1 and CDR2: SGHRS and YFSETQ. This CDR3 has 13 amino acids. The CDR3 region is CASSFKSGGEQYF. The CDR3 DNA sequence: TGCGCCAGCAGCTTCAAGTCGGGTGGCGAGCAGTACTTC.

Comments on this clone: Other DNA sequences from this sample encode an identical CDR3 as well. The CDR3 DNA follows: TGTGCCAGCAGCTTAAAGGGGCCTAGCGGGGGTGAGCAGTACTTC. Translation: CASSLKGPSGGEQYF. The chain combines TRBV7-9 with TRBJ2-7; 10 positions match TRBD2. Per germline, CDR1 SEHNR and CDR2 FQNEAQ (reference sequence). The junction had 8 bases not matched to a gene; V was cut back by 2 bases and J by 7 bases. CDR3 length: 15 amino acids. The full variable domain, its missing parts supplied by reference TRBV7-9 and TRBJ2-7, is DTGVSQNPRHKITKRGQNVTFRCDPISEHNRLYWYRQTLGQGPEFLTYFQNEAQLEKSRLLSDRFSAERPKGSFSTLEIQRTEQGDSAMYLCASSLKGPSGGEQYFGPGTRLTVT.

The chain uses TRBV11-2 and TRBJ1-1; unclear D gene. Trimming cost V 2 bases and J 2 bases, with 9 bases left between them. Per germline, CDR1 SGHAT and CDR2 FQNNGV. This CDR3 region has 14 residues. The CDR3 region has the DNA TGTGCCAGCAGCTTAAAAAGGTTTAACACTGAAGCTTTCTTT. Protein: CASSLKRFNTEAFF. The full variable domain, rest sourced from reference TRBV11-2 and TRBJ1-1, is EAGVAQSPRYKIIEKRQSVAFWCNPISGHATLYWYQQILGQGPKLLIQFQNNGVVDDSQLPKDRFSAERLKGVDSTLKIQPAKLEDSAVYLCASSLKRFNTEAFFGQGTRLTVV.

The chain uses TRBV7-2 and TRBJ2-1; 9 positions match TRBD2. Germline assignment: CDR1 SGHTA and CDR2 FQGNSA. The V segment lost 2 bases and the J segment 0 bases; nucleotides outside the gene matches: 8. This CDR3 is built from 18 residues. CDR3 loop: CASSLRASGMSSYNEQFF. The DNA for the CDR3 is TGTGCCAGCAGCTTACGGGCTAGCGGGATGAGCTCCTACAATGAGCAGTTCTTC.

The rearrangement joins TRBV7-8 to TRBJ2-2, with D unresolved. The CDR3 runs 12 residues. Germline-derived CDR1 and CDR2 are SGHVS and FQNEAQ. V lost 1 base and J 5 bases, leaving 2 bases between the germline ends. Here the CDR3 DNA reads TGTGCCAGCAGCTTAGGAACCGGGGAGCTGTTTTTT. Translating it yields CASSLGTGELFF.

This chain links TRBV30 with TRBJ1-1; D not certain. The V end lost 5 bases, the J end lost 2 bases, and 12 bases lay between the germline ends. Germline V gene lookup returns CDR1 GTSNPN and CDR2 SVGIG (reference sequence). The CDR3 loop spans 13 amino acids. CDR3 DNA: TGTGCCTGGTCGCCCAACACCAACACTGAAGCTTTCTTT. Its protein is CAWSPNTNTEAFF.

This clone was found a few times. The V gene is TRBV6-6, the J gene TRBJ2-7, with TRBD1 matching 8 bases. In germline, CDR1 is MNHNY, CDR2 SVGAGI (reference sequence). V lost 2 bases to trimming and J lost 2 bases; unmatched junction nucleotides: 5. The CDR3 totals 15 residues. The CDR3 here is CASSYPGQGPYEQYF. DNA of the CDR3: TGTGCCAGCAGTTACCCTGGACAGGGCCCCTACGAGCAGTACTTC.

The chain uses TRBV6-5 and TRBJ1-6; D is unclear. CDR3 size: 13 residues. V was trimmed by 7 bases and J by 0 bases, leaving 4 bases between them. Germline CDR1 is MNHEY and CDR2 is SVGAGI. CDR3 DNA sequence: TGTGCCAGCAAAGACTCCTATAATTCACCCCTCCACTTT. Translating it yields CASKDSYNSPLHF.

The gene calls are TRBV25-1 and TRBJ1-1; possible D gene TRBD1, 5 bases. The V end lost 3 bases, the J end lost 8 bases, and 16 bases lay between the germline ends. Germline loops: CDR1 MGHDK, CDR2 SYGVNS. There are 14 residues in the CDR3. The CDR3 loop reads CASSDSRWDGEAFF. As DNA, the CDR3 is TGTGCCAGCAGTGATTCCCGTTGGGACGGAGAAGCTTTCTTT.

This rearrangement joins TRBV5-4 to TRBJ1-2; TRBD1 matches at 7 bases. Germline V gene data show CDR1 as SGHNT and CDR2 as YYREEE (reference sequence). Trimming removed 3 bases from V and 3 bases from J; junction bases left unmatched: 5. The CDR3 runs to 14 residues. The DNA for the CDR3 is TGTGCCAGCAGCTGGGAAGGGACAGACTATGGCTACACCTTC. Encoded protein: CASSWEGTDYGYTF. Looking up the rest from reference TRBV5-4 and TRBJ1-2 gives the full variable domain: ETGVTQSPTHLIKTRGQQVTLRCSSQSGHNTVSWYQQALGQGPQFIFQYYREEENGRGNFPPRFSGLQFPNYSSELNVNALELDDSALYLCASSWEGTDYGYTFGSGTRLTVV.

This clone has more than one count but fewer than ten. The chain carries TRBV28 and TRBJ1-2, with 7 bases fitting TRBD1. V trimming: 6 bases; J trimming: 0 bases; junction bases outside the gene matches: 10. In germline, CDR1 is MDHEN, CDR2 SYDVKM. The CDR3 is 16 residues long. DNA of the CDR3: TGTGCCAGCAGCCTCGGTAGGGGGCTAGCTAACTATGGCTACACCTTC. This encodes CASSLGRGLANYGYTF.

V gene TRBV5-8 combines with J gene TRBJ1-2; D is unresolved. CDR1 is SGHTS and CDR2 is YDEGEE in the germline V gene. V lost 0 bases to trimming and J lost 4 bases, with 13 bases between them. CDR3 length: 15 residues. The CDR3 DNA follows: TGTGCCAGCAGCTTGGGGCAGGTTACTACCTATGGCTACACCTTC. Residues: CASSLGQVTTYGYTF.

This rearrangement joins TRBV6-5 to TRBJ2-2; D is unclear. The CDR3 is 14 residues long. CDR1 is MNHEY and CDR2 is SVGAGI in the germline V gene. V dropped 6 bases and J dropped 1 base, with 9 bases sitting between them. The CDR3 protein is CASRPVGNTGELFF. For the CDR3, the DNA is TGTGCCAGCAGACCGGTAGGGAACACCGGGGAGCTGTTTTTT.

The table lists this clone with a few counts. The rearrangement links TRBV7-2 to TRBJ2-7; 8 bases are shared with TRBD1. The CDR3 is 17 residues long. The germline gives CDR1 SGHTA, CDR2 FQGNSA. The junction had 11 bases not matched to a gene; V was cut back by 0 bases and J by 4 bases. In DNA form, the CDR3 reads TGTGCCAGCAGCTTAGCTCCGGCAGGGGGCGGCCTTTACGAGCAGTACTTC. It encodes CASSLAPAGGGLYEQYF.

The chain couples TRBV4-3 to TRBJ2-1; TRBD2 is a possible D gene (6 bases). Trimming shortened V by 6 bases and J by 8 bases, and 14 bases separated the two germline ends. This CDR3 spans 13 amino acids. Per the germline V gene, CDR1 is LGHNA and CDR2 is YSLEER. The DNA of the CDR3 is TGCGCCAGCAGTAGCGGACTCCCCCATGAGCAGTTCTTC. Translated, it gives CASSSGLPHEQFF.

The rearrangement joins TRBV13 to TRBJ2-2, with D hard to call. Trimming left V 2 bases short and J 0 bases short, with 13 bases between. Germline CDR1 and CDR2: PRHDT and FYEKMQ (reference sequence). This CDR3 contains 17 residues. CDR3 residues: CASSLRSRHANTGELFF. The CDR3, as DNA: TGTGCCAGCAGCTTAAGGAGTCGGCACGCGAACACCGGGGAGCTGTTTTTT.